The rows below give T cell receptor beta chains drawn from one sample of a study of cytomegalovirus exposure and HLA in healthy donors. Libraries were prepared by immunoSEQ multiplex PCR; TCRdb keeps only in-frame clonotypes and omits some of them. Here the sample spans some 130,000 clones, 80% to 85% being singletons. Sequenced material: PBMCs. These receptors were obtained from a human donor in good health. Each CDR3 is given with its conserved first and last residue. Fields, in order: clone size, V gene, D gene, J gene, CDR3 protein, CDR3 DNA. D genes are given only for firm matches. A clone size is listed for some rows: how often the clone was seen (once, few, many), or a class if it is expanded.

>once|TRBV6-5|TRBD1|TRBJ2-7
CASSYSPGGYEQYF
TGTGCCAGCAGTTACTCCCCAGGGGGCTACGAGCAGTACTTC
>NA|TRBV28|TRBD1|TRBJ1-3
CASSWEPGGSGNTIYF
TGTGCCAGCAGTTGGGAACCAGGGGGCTCTGGAAACACCATATATTTT
>once|TRBV5-1|NA|TRBJ2-1
CASSLPPSGGNEQFF
TGCGCCAGCAGCTTGCCCCCCTCAGGTGGAAATGAGCAGTTCTTC
>few|TRBV7-8|NA|TRBJ1-5
CASSGGSHQPQHF
TGTGCCAGCAGCGGGGGCAGCCATCAGCCCCAGCATTTT
>once|TRBV7-9|NA|TRBJ1-5
CASSQSGGTQPQHF
TGTGCCAGCAGCCAGTCCGGGGGGACTCAGCCCCAGCATTTT
>few|TRBV7-9|NA|TRBJ1-4
CATEPKGVTNEKLFF
TGTGCCACCGAGCCTAAGGGGGTTACTAATGAAAAACTGTTTTTT
>NA|TRBV9|NA|TRBJ2-3
CASSVEEWGGTDTQYF
TGTGCCAGCAGCGTAGAGGAGTGGGGCGGTACAGATACGCAGTATTTT
>NA|TRBV19|NA|TRBJ1-2
CASSLVRGRVEGYTF
TGTGCCAGTAGCCTTGTCCGGGGTCGAGTGGAGGGCTACACCTTC
>NA|TRBV5-1|TRBD2|TRBJ2-1
CASSLGGGTPTSSYNEQFF
TGCGCCAGCAGCTTGGGCGGGGGGACACCTACCAGCTCCTACAATGAGCAGTTCTTC
>few|TRBV4-1|TRBD2|TRBJ2-7
CASGSSGGAYEQYF
TGCGCCAGCGGGTCTAGCGGGGGGGCCTACGAGCAGTACTTC
>NA|TRBV7-8|NA|TRBJ2-1
CASSLDLGLTYNEQFF
TGTGCCAGCAGCTTAGATTTGGGGCTAACTTACAATGAGCAGTTCTTC
>NA|TRBV6-1|NA|TRBJ1-6
CASSDRLSSYNSPLHF
TGTGCCAGCAGTGACAGGCTAAGCTCCTATAATTCACCCCTCCACTTT
>NA|TRBV15|NA|TRBJ2-5
CATRETGQETQYF
TGTGCCACACGAGAGACGGGGCAAGAGACCCAGTACTTC
>NA|TRBV5-1|TRBD1|TRBJ2-7
CATAYSPGQGYEQYF
TGCGCCACCGCGTATAGTCCGGGACAGGGATATGAGCAGTACTTC
>few|TRBV19|TRBD1|TRBJ1-4
CASRDRVRGTNEKLFF
TGTGCCAGCCGGGACAGGGTGAGGGGTACTAATGAAAAACTGTTTTTT
>once|TRBV7-3|TRBD1|TRBJ2-6
CASSSDRESGANVLTF
TGTGCCAGCAGCTCGGACAGGGAGTCTGGGGCCAACGTCCTGACTTTC
>NA|TRBV11-2|NA|TRBJ2-2
CASSGAQKNTGELFF
TGTGCCAGCAGCGGGGCACAAAAGAACACCGGGGAGCTGTTTTTT
>NA|TRBV19|TRBD1|TRBJ2-7
CASSLTGQTYEQYF
TGTGCCAGTAGCTTAACGGGACAGACCTACGAGCAGTACTTC
>NA|TRBV4-1|NA|TRBJ2-4
CASSQDQNIQYF
TGCGCCAGCAGCCAAGACCAGAACATTCAGTACTTC
>NA|TRBV28|NA|TRBJ2-3
CASSPGKRTASTDTQYF
TGTGCCAGCAGTCCAGGTAAGCGGACAGCATCCACAGATACGCAGTATTTT
>NA|TRBV19|NA|TRBJ1-2
CASSVSSDRTNYGYTF
TGTGCCAGTAGCGTGAGCAGCGATCGAACTAACTATGGCTACACCTTC
>once|TRBV9|TRBD2|TRBJ2-5
CASSVGTSRETQYF
TGTGCCAGCAGCGTCGGGACTAGCCGGGAGACCCAGTACTTC
>NA|TRBV7-2|NA|TRBJ2-1
CASSSGQYNEQFF
TGTGCCAGCAGCTCGGGACAATACAATGAGCAGTTCTTC
>NA|TRBV11-2|NA|TRBJ2-5
CASSVDITKRTQYF
TGTGCCAGCAGCGTCGACATCACCAAGAGGACCCAGTACTTC
>NA|TRBV5-5|TRBD1|TRBJ1-4
CASRRQGMANEKLFF
TGTGCCAGCAGGCGACAGGGGATGGCTAATGAAAAACTGTTTTTT
>NA|TRBV28|TRBD1|TRBJ1-5
CASSPQLTGNQPQHF
TGTGCCAGCAGTCCCCAATTGACAGGGAATCAGCCCCAGCATTTT
>NA|TRBV10-2|NA|TRBJ2-5
CASSENGGTQYF
TGCGCCAGCAGTGAGAACGGGGGGACCCAGTACTTC
>NA|TRBV6-6|NA|TRBJ2-2
CASSYFRGNTGELFF
TGTGCCAGCAGTTATTTCAGGGGTAACACCGGGGAGCTGTTTTTT
>NA|TRBV28|TRBD2|TRBJ2-3
CASIPPAGVVDTQYF
TGTGCCAGCATCCCTCCCGCGGGGGTTGTAGATACGCAGTATTTT
>NA|TRBV5-6|NA|TRBJ2-1
CASSSTTGPKGFF
TGTGCCAGCAGTTCGACGACAGGCCCAAAGGGGTTCTTC
>NA|TRBV13|NA|TRBJ1-1
CASSSLGGQGTEAFF
TGTGCCAGCAGCTCCCTCGGGGGTCAGGGCACTGAAGCTTTCTTT
>NA|TRBV13|NA|TRBJ2-7
CASRRAMTGRDEQYF
TGTGCCAGCAGACGGGCTATGACGGGAAGGGACGAGCAGTACTTC
>NA|TRBV12-5|TRBD1|TRBJ2-2
CASGLSNRGLANTGELFF
TGTGCTAGTGGTTTGTCGAACAGGGGCCTCGCGAACACCGGGGAGCTGTTTTTT
>NA|TRBV28|NA|TRBJ2-1
CASSSLSGDEQFF
TGTGCCAGCAGTTCGCTGAGTGGTGATGAGCAGTTCTTC
>NA|TRBV5-4|TRBD2|TRBJ2-7
CASRTSGGDYEQYF
TGTGCCAGCAGAACCAGCGGGGGGGACTACGAGCAGTACTTC
>NA|TRBV7-3|TRBD2|TRBJ2-7
CASSFTASTSGAYEQYF
TGTGCCAGCAGCTTTACGGCGTCGACTAGCGGGGCCTACGAGCAGTACTTC
>NA|TRBV18|NA|TRBJ2-5
CASSPRELSKPETQYF
TGTGCCAGCTCACCACGCGAGTTGAGTAAGCCAGAGACCCAGTACTTC
>NA|TRBV6-5|NA|TRBJ1-6
CASSPAGGLNSPLHF
TGTGCCAGCAGTCCGGCCGGGGGGCTCAATTCACCCCTCCACTTT
>NA|TRBV14|NA|TRBJ2-7
CASSQLSYEQYF
TGTGCCAGCAGCCAACTCTCTTACGAGCAGTACTTC
>few|TRBV25-1|NA|TRBJ1-1
CASERGVEAFF
TGTGCCAGCGAAAGGGGTGTTGAAGCTTTCTTT
>NA|TRBV7-9|NA|TRBJ2-5
CASSLGSRAAEETQYF
TGTGCCAGCAGCTTAGGGTCGAGGGCAGCAGAAGAGACCCAGTACTTC
>few|TRBV9|NA|TRBJ2-2
CASSVDGTGELFF
TGTGCCAGCAGCGTAGACGGCACCGGGGAGCTGTTTTTT
>NA|TRBV6-5|NA|TRBJ2-4
CASSYERGNIQYF
TGTGCCAGCAGTTACGAACGGGGAAACATTCAGTACTTC
>NA|TRBV5-1|TRBD1|TRBJ1-2
CASSLEEGAGGYTF
TGCGCCAGCAGCTTGGAGGAGGGGGCGGGTGGCTACACCTTC
>few|TRBV27|TRBD1|TRBJ1-2
CASSPSDRAAGYTF
TGTGCCAGCAGTCCATCAGACAGGGCGGCTGGCTACACCTTC
>NA|TRBV18|NA|TRBJ1-3
CASSPRANTNSGNTIYF
TGTGCCAGCTCACCCCGCGCGAACACTAACTCTGGAAACACCATATATTTT
>NA|TRBV19|NA|TRBJ1-2
CASSTRGSLYGYTF
TGTGCCAGTAGTACAAGGGGCTCCCTCTATGGCTACACCTTC